The next 15 T cell receptor beta chains were all read from a single sample in a study of molecular identifiers for immune sequencing clone quantification. TCRdb re-called the PCR reads through MiXCR, storing one row per CDR3 protein. The sample has more than 450,000 distinct CDR3 sequences, approximately 25% seen once. The sequencing input was naive CD8+ T cells from blood, with Jurkat cell RNA spiked in. Subset reported: FACS-sorted CD8+CD4-CCR7+CD45RA+ naive T cells. The receptors originated from a human donor in good health. Some libraries in this study had Jurkat cell RNA spiked in.

Notes on this clonotype: Compared with germline, one end of the junction differs, possibly owing to a read error. The CDR3 coding sequence is TGTGCCAGCAGTTTAAGCGGGTTTACAGATACGCGGTATTTT. It translates to CASSLSGFTDTRYF. The V gene is TRBV12-3 or TRBV12-4, the J gene TRBJ2-3; maybe TRBD2 (6 bases). This CDR3 region has 14 residues.

To note about this clonotype: A read error is possible here, since a much larger clone lies one base away. The CDR3 does not end in the conserved phenylalanine or tryptophan, so this is likely a read error. The chain carries TRBV5-3 and TRBJ2-7; TRBD2 matches at 8 bases. TRBV5-3 is sorted into the ORF group, with uncertain function. The CDR3 length is 14 residues. The CDR3 loop is CASSLERGGYEQYL. Here the CDR3 DNA reads TGTGCCAGCAGCTTGGAACGGGGGGGGTACGAGCAGTACCTC.

This clonotype showed up many times. CDR3 protein: CASSLTGSPEKLFF. CDR3 bases: TGTGCCAGCAGCTTAACAGGGTCACCGGAAAAACTGTTTTTT. This chain connects TRBV7-2 to TRBJ1-4; a possible D gene is TRBD1 (6 bases). The germline V gene has CDR1 SGHTA and CDR2 FQGNSA. The CDR3 runs to 14 residues. Trimming took off 2 bases at V and 8 bases at J, with 12 bases between the two ends. Looking up the rest from reference TRBV7-2 and TRBJ1-4 gives the full variable domain: GAGVSQSPSNKVTEKGKDVELRCDPISGHTALYWYRQSLGQGLEFLIYFQGNSAPDKSGLPSDRFSAERTGGSVSTLTIQRTQQEDSAVYLCASSLTGSPEKLFFGSGTQLSVL.

This clonotype was recorded at least ten times. V usage is TRBV29-1 and J usage is TRBJ2-7; 8 bases are shared with TRBD2. The germline V gene has CDR1 SQVTM and CDR2 ANQGSEA. The CDR3 totals 14 residues. CDR3 nucleotides: TGCAGACCTCTGCGGACTAGCTTATTTTGCGAGCAGTACTTC. Protein product: CRPLRTSLFCEQYF.

The gene calls are TRBV6-5 and TRBJ2-1; TRBD2 aligns across 7 bases. The V and J ends lost 0 bases and 5 bases, in that order; junction bases with no gene match: 1. The CDR3 has 14 amino acids. Germline CDR1 MNHEY, CDR2 SVGAGI. CDR3 in amino acids: CASSYSGTNNEQFF. The CDR3 DNA reads as TGTGCCAGCAGTTACTCCGGGACTAACAATGAGCAGTTCTTC.

Only a few counts were recorded for this clonotype. The V call is TRBV13, the J call TRBJ2-2; tentatively, D is TRBD2 (6 bases). Germline assignment: CDR1 PRHDT and CDR2 FYEKMQ (reference sequence). The ends were cut back, 6 bases at V and 6 bases at J, with 20 bases in the middle. This CDR3 has 16 residues. The CDR3 loop reads CASSSGGVLGAGELFF. DNA of the CDR3: TGTGCCAGCAGTTCGGGCGGGGTTCTTGGGGCCGGGGAGCTGTTTTTT.

The rearrangement uses TRBV28 and TRBJ2-5; weak D call: TRBD2 (5 bases). There are 13 residues in the CDR3. V was trimmed by 6 bases and J by 2 bases, leaving 10 bases between them. In germline, CDR1 is MDHEN, CDR2 SYDVKM. The CDR3 DNA reads TGTGCCAGCAGGGTACGGGGACAAGAGACCCAGTACTTC. Encoded protein: CASRVRGQETQYF.

As for this clonotype: No conserved phenylalanine or tryptophan is present at the end of the CDR3, so a read error is the likely explanation. The chain joins TRBV20-1 to TRBJ1-1, with TRBD1 matching over 7 bases. CDR3 length equals 17 residues. V shed 0 bases, J shed 5 bases, and the junction held 15 bases outside the gene matches. CDR1 is DFQATT, CDR2 SNEGSKA, per germline (reference sequence). CDR3 nucleotides: TGCAGTGCTAGAGATACGACAGGGAGGGGGAGTTGGACTGAAGCTTTCCTT. Translated, it gives CSARDTTGRGSWTEAFL.

This clonotype came up many times. The chain links TRBV7-2 to TRBJ2-5; D ambiguous. This CDR3 is 14 amino acids long. The V end lost 5 bases, the J end lost 7 bases, and 17 bases lay between the germline ends. Germline CDR1 SGHTA, CDR2 FQGNSA. The CDR3 DNA reads as TGTGCCAGCAGCGAGTGGCACGTTGAGTGGACCCAGTACTTC. Amino acid sequence: CASSEWHVEWTQYF.

This clonotype was picked up many times. The chain carries TRBV11-2 and TRBJ2-3; TRBD1 might be the D (6 bases). V gave up 1 base and J gave up 3 bases, with 11 bases separating them. Germline CDR1 and CDR2: SGHAT and FQNNGV. This CDR3 is built from 15 residues. CDR3 sequence reads: CASSLVQGSTDTQYF. The CDR3 DNA reads as TGTGCCAGCAGCTTAGTGCAGGGGTCGACAGATACGCAGTATTTT.

This clonotype has a count of ten or more. The chain employs TRBV2 and TRBJ2-3, with D possibly matching TRBD1 (6 bases). V lost 7 bases and J lost 2, with 19 bases in between. CDR3 length equals 16 residues. The germline gives CDR1 SNHLY, CDR2 FYNNEI. CDR3: CASTAGTLSPTDTQYF. CDR3 DNA sequence: TGTGCCAGCACCGCCGGGACACTCTCCCCCACAGATACGCAGTATTTT.

This sequence joins TRBV19 and TRBJ2-3; 8 nucleotides match TRBD2. With 5 bases clipped from V and 2 bases from J, the junction kept 3 bases outside the gene matches. CDR1 is LNHDA and CDR2 is SQIVND in the germline V gene (reference sequence). The length of the CDR3 is 14 residues. The CDR3 reads CASSVAGYTDTQYF. The CDR3 DNA reads TGTGCCAGTAGTGTAGCGGGATACACAGATACGCAGTATTTT.

Details on this clonotype: A read error may account for a junction end that differs from germline. The chain joins TRBV6-5 to TRBJ2-1; no clear D. This CDR3 is built from 12 residues. Germline CDR1 and CDR2: MNHEY and SVGAGI. The CDR3 sequence: CASSSTPHEQLF. For the CDR3, the DNA is TGTGCCAGCAGTTCCACCCCCCATGAGCAGCTCTTC.

This clonotype occurred many times. The chain couples TRBV7-6 to TRBJ2-5; D call uncertain. Per the germline V gene, CDR1 is SGHVS and CDR2 is FNYEAQ. V lost 1 base to trimming and J lost 2 bases, with 11 bases between them. The CDR3 extends over 15 amino acids. CDR3 sequence: CASSLDPLEQETQYF. The CDR3 nucleotides read TGTGCCAGCAGCTTAGACCCACTCGAACAAGAGACCCAGTACTTC. Full variable domain (remainder filled in from reference TRBV7-6 and TRBJ2-5): GAGVSQSPRYKVTKRGQDVALRCDPISGHVSLYWYRQALGQGPEFLTYFNYEAQQDKSGLPNDRFSAERPEGSISTLTIQRTEQRDSAMYRCASSLDPLEQETQYFGPGTRLLVL.

A few counts support this clonotype. V and J are TRBV12-3 or TRBV12-4 and TRBJ2-3; 10 bases align to TRBD1. V gave up 6 bases and J gave up 4 bases; unmatched junction bases: 10. The CDR3 runs 16 residues. CDR3 coding DNA: TGTGCCAGCAGCTCGCCCTGGGACAGGGGAGCAGATACGCAGTATTTT. It is translated as CASSSPWDRGADTQYF.